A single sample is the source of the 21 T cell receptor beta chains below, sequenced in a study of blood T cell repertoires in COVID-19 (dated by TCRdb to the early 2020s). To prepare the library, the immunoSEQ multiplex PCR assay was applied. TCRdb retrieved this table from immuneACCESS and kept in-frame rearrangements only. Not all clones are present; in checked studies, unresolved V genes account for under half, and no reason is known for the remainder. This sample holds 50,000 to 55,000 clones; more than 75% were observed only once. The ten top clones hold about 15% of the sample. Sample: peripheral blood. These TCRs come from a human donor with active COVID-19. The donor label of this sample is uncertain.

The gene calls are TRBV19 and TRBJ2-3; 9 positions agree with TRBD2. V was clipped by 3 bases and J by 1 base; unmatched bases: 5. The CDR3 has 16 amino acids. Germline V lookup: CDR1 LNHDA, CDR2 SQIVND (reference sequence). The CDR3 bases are TGTGCCAGTAGTATGGTGACTAGCGGAGGCACAGATACGCAGTATTTT. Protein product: CASSMVTSGGTDTQYF.

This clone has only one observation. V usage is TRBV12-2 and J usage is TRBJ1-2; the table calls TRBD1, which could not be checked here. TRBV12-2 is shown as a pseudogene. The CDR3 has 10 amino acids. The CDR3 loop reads CASRSGGYTF. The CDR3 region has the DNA TGTGCAAGTCGCTCAGGTGGCTACACCTTC.

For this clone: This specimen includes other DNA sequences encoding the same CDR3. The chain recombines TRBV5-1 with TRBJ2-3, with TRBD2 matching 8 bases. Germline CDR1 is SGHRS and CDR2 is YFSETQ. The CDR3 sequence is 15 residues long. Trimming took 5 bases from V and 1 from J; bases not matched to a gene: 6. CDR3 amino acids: CASSFSRGGTDTQYF. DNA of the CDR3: TGCGCCAGCAGTTTTTCGCGGGGGGGCACAGATACGCAGTATTTT.

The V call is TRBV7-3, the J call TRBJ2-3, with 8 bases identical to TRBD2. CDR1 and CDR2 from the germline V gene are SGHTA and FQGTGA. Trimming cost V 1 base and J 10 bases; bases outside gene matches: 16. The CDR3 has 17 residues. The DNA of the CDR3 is TGTGCCAGCAGCTTAATAGTAGCGGGGCCCTTGCCCCTTGCGCAGTATTTT. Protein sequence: CASSLIVAGPLPLAQYF.

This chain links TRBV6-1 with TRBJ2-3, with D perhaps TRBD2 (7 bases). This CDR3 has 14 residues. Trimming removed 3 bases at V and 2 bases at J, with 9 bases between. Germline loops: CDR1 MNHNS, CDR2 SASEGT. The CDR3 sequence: CASSERGHTDTQYF. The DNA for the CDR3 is TGTGCCAGCAGTGAGCGGGGGCACACAGATACGCAGTATTTT.

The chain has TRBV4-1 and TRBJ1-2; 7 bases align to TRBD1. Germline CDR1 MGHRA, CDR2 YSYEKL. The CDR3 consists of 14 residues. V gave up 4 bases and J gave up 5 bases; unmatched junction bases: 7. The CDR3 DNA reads TGCGCCAGCAGCCCGACAGGGAGAAAGTATGGCTACACCTTC. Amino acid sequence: CASSPTGRKYGYTF.

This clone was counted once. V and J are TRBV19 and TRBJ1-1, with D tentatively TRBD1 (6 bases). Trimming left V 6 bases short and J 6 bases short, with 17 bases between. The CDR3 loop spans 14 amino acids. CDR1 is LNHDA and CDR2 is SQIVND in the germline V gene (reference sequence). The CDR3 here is CASRGPGEGPEAFF. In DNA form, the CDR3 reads TGTGCCAGTAGGGGCCCAGGGGAGGGCCCTGAAGCTTTCTTT.

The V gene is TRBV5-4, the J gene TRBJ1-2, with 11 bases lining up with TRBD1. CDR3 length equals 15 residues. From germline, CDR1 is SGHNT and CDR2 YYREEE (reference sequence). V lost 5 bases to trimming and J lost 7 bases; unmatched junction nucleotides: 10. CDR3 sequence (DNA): TGTGCCAGCAGTCTGGTCTCGGACAGGGGGCTTGGCTACACCTTC. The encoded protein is CASSLVSDRGLGYTF.

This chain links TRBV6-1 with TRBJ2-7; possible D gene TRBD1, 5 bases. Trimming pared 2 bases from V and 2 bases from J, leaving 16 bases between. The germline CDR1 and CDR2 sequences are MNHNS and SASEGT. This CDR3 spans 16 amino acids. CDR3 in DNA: TGTGCCAGCAGTGAAACCCTGACAGTTGCCGCCTACGAGCAGTACTTC. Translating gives CASSETLTVAAYEQYF.

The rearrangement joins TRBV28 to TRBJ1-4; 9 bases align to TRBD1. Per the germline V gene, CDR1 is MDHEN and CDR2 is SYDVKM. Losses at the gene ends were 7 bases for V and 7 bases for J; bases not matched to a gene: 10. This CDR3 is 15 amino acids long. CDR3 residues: CASTPSGTGTEKLFF. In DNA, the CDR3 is TGTGCCAGCACCCCGAGCGGGACAGGGACTGAAAAACTGTTTTTT.

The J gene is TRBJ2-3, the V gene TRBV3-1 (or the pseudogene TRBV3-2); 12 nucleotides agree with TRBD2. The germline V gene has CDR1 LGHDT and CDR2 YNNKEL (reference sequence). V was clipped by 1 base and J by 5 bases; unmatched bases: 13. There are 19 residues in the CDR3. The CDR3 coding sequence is TGTGCCAGCAGCCAAGCCCTTGGACTAGCGGGGCCGCCAAGAGATACGCAGTATTTT. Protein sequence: CASSQALGLAGPPRDTQYF.

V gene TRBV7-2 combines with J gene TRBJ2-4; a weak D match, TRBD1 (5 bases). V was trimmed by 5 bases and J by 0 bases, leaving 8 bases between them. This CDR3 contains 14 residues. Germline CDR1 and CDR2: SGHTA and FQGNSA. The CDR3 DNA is TGTGCCAGCAGCCCACAGGTAGCCAAAAACATTCAGTACTTC. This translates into CASSPQVAKNIQYF. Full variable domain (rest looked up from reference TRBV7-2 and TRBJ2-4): GAGVSQSPSNKVTEKGKDVELRCDPISGHTALYWYRQSLGQGLEFLIYFQGNSAPDKSGLPSDRFSAERTGGSVSTLTIQRTQQEDSAVYLCASSPQVAKNIQYFGAGTRLSVL.

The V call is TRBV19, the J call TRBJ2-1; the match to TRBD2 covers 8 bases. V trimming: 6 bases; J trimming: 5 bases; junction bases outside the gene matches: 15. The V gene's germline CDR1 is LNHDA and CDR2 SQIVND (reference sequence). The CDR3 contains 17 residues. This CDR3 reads CASRTHNTGGQNNEQFF. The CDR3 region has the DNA TGTGCCAGTAGGACCCATAACACGGGGGGGCAGAACAATGAGCAGTTCTTC.

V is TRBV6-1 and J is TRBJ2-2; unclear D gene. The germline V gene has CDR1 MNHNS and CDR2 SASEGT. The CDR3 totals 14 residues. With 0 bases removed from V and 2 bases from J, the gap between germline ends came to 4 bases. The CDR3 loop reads CASSEARNTGELFF. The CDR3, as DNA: TGTGCCAGCAGTGAAGCGAGAAACACCGGGGAGCTGTTTTTT.

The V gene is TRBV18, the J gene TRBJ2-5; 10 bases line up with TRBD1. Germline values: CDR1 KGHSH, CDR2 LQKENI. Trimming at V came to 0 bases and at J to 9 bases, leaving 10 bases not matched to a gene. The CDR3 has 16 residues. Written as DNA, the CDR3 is TGTGCCAGCTCACCACCGGGACAGGGGAGTACAAAGGCCCAGTACTTC. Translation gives CASSPPGQGSTKAQYF.

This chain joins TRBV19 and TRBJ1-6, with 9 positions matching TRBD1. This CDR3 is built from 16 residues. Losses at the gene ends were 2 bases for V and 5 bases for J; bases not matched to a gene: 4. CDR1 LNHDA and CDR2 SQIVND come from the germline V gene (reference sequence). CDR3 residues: CASSITGGRNNSPLHF. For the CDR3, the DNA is TGTGCCAGTAGTATAACAGGGGGCCGGAATAATTCACCCCTCCACTTT.

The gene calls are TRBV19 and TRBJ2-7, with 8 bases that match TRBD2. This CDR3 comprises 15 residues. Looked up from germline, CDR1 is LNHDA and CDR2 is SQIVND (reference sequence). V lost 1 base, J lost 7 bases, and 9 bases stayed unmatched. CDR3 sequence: CASSIAWTSLGEQYF. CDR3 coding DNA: TGTGCCAGTAGTATAGCATGGACTAGCTTGGGTGAGCAGTACTTC.

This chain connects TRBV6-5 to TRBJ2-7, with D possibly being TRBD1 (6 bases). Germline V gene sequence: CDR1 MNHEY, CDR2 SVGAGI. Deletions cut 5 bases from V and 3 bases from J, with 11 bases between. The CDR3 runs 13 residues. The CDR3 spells CASSTGWIYEQYF. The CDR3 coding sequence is TGTGCCAGCAGTACAGGGTGGATCTACGAGCAGTACTTC.

CDR3 residues: CASREGDTQYF. The CDR3, as DNA: TGTGCATCCCGGGAGGGAGATACGCAGTATTTT. The chain recombines TRBV9 with TRBJ2-3; 8 nucleotides align to TRBD2. In germline, CDR1 is SGDLS, CDR2 YYNGEE. The CDR3 totals 11 residues.

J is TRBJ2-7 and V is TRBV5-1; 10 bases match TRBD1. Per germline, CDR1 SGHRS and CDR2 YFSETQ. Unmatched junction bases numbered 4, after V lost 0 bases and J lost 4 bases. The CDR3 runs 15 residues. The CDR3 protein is CASSLVTGGRYEQYF. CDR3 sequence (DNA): TGCGCCAGCAGCTTGGTGACAGGGGGCCGATACGAGCAGTACTTC.

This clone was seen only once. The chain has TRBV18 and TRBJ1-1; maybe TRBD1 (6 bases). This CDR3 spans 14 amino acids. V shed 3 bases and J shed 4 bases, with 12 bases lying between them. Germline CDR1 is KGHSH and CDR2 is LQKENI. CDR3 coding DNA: TGTGCCAGCTCACCCAGGGGTTCGAGCACTGAAGCTTTCTTT. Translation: CASSPRGSSTEAFF.